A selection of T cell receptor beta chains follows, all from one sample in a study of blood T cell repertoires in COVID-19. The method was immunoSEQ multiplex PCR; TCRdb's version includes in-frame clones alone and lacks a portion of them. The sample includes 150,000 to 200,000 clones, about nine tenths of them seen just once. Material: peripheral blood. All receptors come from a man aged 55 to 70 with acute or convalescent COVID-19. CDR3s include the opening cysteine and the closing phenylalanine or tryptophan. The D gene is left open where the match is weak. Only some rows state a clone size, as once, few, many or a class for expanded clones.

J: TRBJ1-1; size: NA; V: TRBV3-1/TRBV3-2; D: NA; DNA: TGTGCCAGCAGCCAAACCTCGGGGCGGGGCACTGAAGCTTTCTTT; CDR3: CASSQTSGRGTEAFF
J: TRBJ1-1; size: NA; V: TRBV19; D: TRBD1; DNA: TGTGCCAGTAGTATAGTAAAGGGGGCTATGACTGAAGCTTTCTTT; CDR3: CASSIVKGAMTEAFF
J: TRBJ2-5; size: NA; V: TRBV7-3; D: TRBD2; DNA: TGTGCCAGCAGCTTTCGACTAGCGGGGGCCAAAGAGACCCAGTACTTC; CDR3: CASSFRLAGAKETQYF
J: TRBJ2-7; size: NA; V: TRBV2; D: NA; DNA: TGTGCCAGCCAGATAGCGGAGGCCGGTTACGAGCAGTACTTC; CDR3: CASQIAEAGYEQYF
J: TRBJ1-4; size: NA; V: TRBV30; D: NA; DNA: TGTGCCTGGAGTGTGGTTCAGGGCTCTAATGAAAAACTGTTTTTT; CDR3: CAWSVVQGSNEKLFF
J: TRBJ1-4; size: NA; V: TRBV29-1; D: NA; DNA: TGCAGCGTTGCCGACGGGGCAACTAATGAAAAACTGTTTTTT; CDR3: CSVADGATNEKLFF
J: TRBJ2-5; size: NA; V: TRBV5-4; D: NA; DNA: TGTGCCAGCAGCTTGTCTAGGAGGGTAAACCAAGAGACCCAGTACTTC; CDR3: CASSLSRRVNQETQYF
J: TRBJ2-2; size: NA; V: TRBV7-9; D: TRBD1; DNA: TGTGCCAGCAGCCCTTCCCCACAGGGGGGCACCGGGGAGCTGTTTTTT; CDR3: CASSPSPQGGTGELFF
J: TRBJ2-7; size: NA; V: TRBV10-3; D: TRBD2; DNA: TGTGCCATCAGTCCAGAAGGGCTAGCGGGAGTGTACGAGCAGTACTTC; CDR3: CAISPEGLAGVYEQYF
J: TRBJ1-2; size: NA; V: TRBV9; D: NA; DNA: TGTGCCAGCAGCCCTAGTGCACGGACTCGGCATGGCTACACCTTC; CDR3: CASSPSARTRHGYTF
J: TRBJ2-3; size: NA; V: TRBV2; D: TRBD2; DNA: TGTGCCAGCAGTCCGGAGCGGGGGTCAGATACGCAGTATTTT; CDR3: CASSPERGSDTQYF
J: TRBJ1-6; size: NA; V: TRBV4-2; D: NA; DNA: TGTGCCAGCAGCCGACCGGGACTTTCTAATTCACCCCTCCACTTT; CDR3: CASSRPGLSNSPLHF
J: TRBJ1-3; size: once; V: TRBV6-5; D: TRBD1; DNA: TGTGCCAGCAGTTACGAGCGGACAGGTGGAAACACCATATATTTT; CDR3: CASSYERTGGNTIYF
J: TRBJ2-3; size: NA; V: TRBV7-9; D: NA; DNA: TGTGCCAGCAGCTTTATTGGGGCCGGCACAGATACGCAGTATTTT; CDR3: CASSFIGAGTDTQYF
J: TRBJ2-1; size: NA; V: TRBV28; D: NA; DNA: TGTGCCAGCAGTCCCTCAGCGGCCCCGGCGGTGGGTGAGCAGTTCTTC; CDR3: CASSPSAAPAVGEQFF
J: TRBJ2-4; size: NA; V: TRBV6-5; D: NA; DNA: TGTGCCAGCAGGGATCAGGGAGGAAACATTCAGTACTTC; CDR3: CASRDQGGNIQYF
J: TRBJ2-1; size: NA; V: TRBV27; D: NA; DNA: TGTGCCAGCAGTCTCGGGGGGCTCTACAATGAGCAGTTCTTC; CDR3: CASSLGGLYNEQFF
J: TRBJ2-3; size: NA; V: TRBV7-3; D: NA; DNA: TGTGCCAGCAGCTCATGGACAGGCACAGATACGCAGTATTTT; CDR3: CASSSWTGTDTQYF
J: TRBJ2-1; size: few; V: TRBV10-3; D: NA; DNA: TGTGCCATCAGGATCGGGGGAGGTCGCAATGAGCAGTTCTTC; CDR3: CAIRIGGGRNEQFF
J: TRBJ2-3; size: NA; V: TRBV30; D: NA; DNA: TGTGCCTGGAGTGTGGCCAGGGTCAGGTCAGATACGCAGTATTTT; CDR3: CAWSVARVRSDTQYF
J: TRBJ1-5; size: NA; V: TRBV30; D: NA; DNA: TGTGCCTGGAGCCAGGGTAGCAATCAGCCCCAGCATTTT; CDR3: CAWSQGSNQPQHF
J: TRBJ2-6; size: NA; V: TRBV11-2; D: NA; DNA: TGTGCCAGCAGACCAGGGGTAGGGGCCAACGTCCTGACTTTC; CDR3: CASRPGVGANVLTF
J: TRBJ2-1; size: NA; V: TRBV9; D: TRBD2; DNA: TGTGCCAGCAGCCCAGGACTAGCGGGGACTACATGGGAGCAGTTCTTC; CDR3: CASSPGLAGTTWEQFF
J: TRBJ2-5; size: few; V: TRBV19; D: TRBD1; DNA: TGTGCCACCCGGGGAGCTCCCCTTGGACAGGAGAGGGAGACCCAGTACTTC; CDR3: CATRGAPLGQERETQYF
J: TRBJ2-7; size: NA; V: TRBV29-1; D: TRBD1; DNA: TGCAGCGAGTGGGACAGGGGGCCCATCTTC; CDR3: CSEWDRGPIF
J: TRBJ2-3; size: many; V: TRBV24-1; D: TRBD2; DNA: TGTGCCACCAGTGACCCTGGACTAGCGGGAGCAGATACGCAGTATTTT; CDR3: CATSDPGLAGADTQYF
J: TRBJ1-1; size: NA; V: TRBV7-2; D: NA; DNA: TGTGCCAGCAGCTTACCCCAAGGGGGGAACACTGAAGCTTTCTTT; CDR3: CASSLPQGGNTEAFF
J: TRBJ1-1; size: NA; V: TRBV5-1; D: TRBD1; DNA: TGCGCCAGCAGCTCTCGGACAGGGAGAAACACTGAAGCTTTCTTT; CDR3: CASSSRTGRNTEAFF
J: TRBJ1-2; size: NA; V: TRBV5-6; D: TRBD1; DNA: TGTGCCAGCATACGGACAGGGCTGACCTATGGCTACACCTTC; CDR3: CASIRTGLTYGYTF
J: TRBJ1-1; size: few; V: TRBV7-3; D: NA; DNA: TGTGCCAGCAGCTTAAATCCCGGGAGGGAGAGTGAAGCTTTCTTT; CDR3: CASSLNPGRESEAFF
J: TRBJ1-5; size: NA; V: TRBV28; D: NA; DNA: TGTGCCAGCAGTTTATCAGGGAATAGCAATCAGCCCCAGCATTTT; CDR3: CASSLSGNSNQPQHF
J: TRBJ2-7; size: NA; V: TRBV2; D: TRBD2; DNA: TGTGCCAGCAGCCAACTAGCGGGAGAAGGCGAGCAGTACTTC; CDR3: CASSQLAGEGEQYF
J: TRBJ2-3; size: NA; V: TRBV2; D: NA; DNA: TGTGCCAGCAAGCCAGCGGAGGTCACAGATACGCAGTATTTT; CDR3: CASKPAEVTDTQYF
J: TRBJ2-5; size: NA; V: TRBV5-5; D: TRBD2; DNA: TGTGCCAGCAGCTTGGGAATAGCGGGAGTGGGGGAGACCCAGTACTTC; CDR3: CASSLGIAGVGETQYF
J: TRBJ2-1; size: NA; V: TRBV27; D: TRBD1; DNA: TGTGCCAGCAGTACACAACACGGACAGGACAATGAGCAGTTCTTC; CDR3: CASSTQHGQDNEQFF
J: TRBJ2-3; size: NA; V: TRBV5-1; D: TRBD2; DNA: TGCGCCAGCAGCCTCCGGGAGGGGGCAGATACGCAGTATTTT; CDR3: CASSLREGADTQYF
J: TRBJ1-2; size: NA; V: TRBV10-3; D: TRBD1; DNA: TGTGCCATCAGTCAACAGGGGAACATAGATGGCTACACCTTC; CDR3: CAISQQGNIDGYTF
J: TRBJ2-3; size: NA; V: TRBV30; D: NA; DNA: TGTGCCTGGAGACCCCCCGGGACAACAGATACGCAGTATTTT; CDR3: CAWRPPGTTDTQYF
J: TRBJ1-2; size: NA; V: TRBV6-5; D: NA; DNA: TGTGCCGGCGGGGGATTAAACTATGGCTACACCTTC; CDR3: CAGGGLNYGYTF
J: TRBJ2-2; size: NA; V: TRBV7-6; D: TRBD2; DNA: TGTGCCAGCAGCCCTTTGAGGCCAGCGGGAGGGCCTTCGATCGGGGAGCTGTTTTTT; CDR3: CASSPLRPAGGPSIGELFF
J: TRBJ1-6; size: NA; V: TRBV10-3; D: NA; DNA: TGTGCCATCGCGGAGGGATATAATTCACCCCTCCACTTT; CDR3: CAIAEGYNSPLHF
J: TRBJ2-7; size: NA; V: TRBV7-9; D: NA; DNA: TGTGCCAGCAGCTTAGAGCCGCGTGGTTGGGAGCAGTACTTC; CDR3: CASSLEPRGWEQYF
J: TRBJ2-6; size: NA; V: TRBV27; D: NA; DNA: TGTGCCAGCAGTTCCCCACACCTCTCTGGGGCCAACGTCCTGACTTTC; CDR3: CASSSPHLSGANVLTF
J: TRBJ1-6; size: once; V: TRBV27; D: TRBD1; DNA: TGTGCCAGCGCCGGGACAGGGGTTTCACCCCTCCACTTT; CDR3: CASAGTGVSPLHF
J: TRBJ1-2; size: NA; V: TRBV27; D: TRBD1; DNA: TGTGCCAGCAGTTTATACCCGACAGGGGGAAACTATGGCTACACCTTC; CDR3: CASSLYPTGGNYGYTF
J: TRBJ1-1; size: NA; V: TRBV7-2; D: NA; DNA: TGTGCCAGCAGCTCGGACTGGTTGGCTGAAGCTTTCTTT; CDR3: CASSSDWLAEAFF
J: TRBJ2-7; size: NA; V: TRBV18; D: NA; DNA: TGTGCCAGCTCCCAGGGGACGGATGGGGAGCAGTACTTC; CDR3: CASSQGTDGEQYF
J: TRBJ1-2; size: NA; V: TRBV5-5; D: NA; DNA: TGTGCCAGCAGCCCTTCGGGGGACGGGGGCTATGGCTACACCTTC; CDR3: CASSPSGDGGYGYTF
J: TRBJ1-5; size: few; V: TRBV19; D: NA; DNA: TGTGCCAGTAGTACGTCGACAGGAGTAATTCAGCCCCAGCATTTT; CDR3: CASSTSTGVIQPQHF
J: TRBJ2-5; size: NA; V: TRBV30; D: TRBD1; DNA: TGTGCCTGGAGTCGACCAGCGACAGGGATGCAAGAGACCCAGTACTTC; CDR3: CAWSRPATGMQETQYF
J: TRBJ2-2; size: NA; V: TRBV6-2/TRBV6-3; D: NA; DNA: TGTGCCAGCAGTTACCCAGGGCCAACGAACACCGGGGAGCTGTTTTTT; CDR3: CASSYPGPTNTGELFF
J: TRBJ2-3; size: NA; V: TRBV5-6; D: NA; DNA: TGTGCCAGCAGCTTGGCGGCAGGGCAGACAGATACGCAGTATTTT; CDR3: CASSLAAGQTDTQYF